The rows below give T cell receptor beta chains drawn from one sample of a study of metastatic and nonmetastatic thyroid tumors. With MiXCR, TCRdb reprocessed the PCR reads. This sample has about 32,000 clones; roughly 33% occur once, and the top ten carry about 15%. The specimen sequenced was tumor tissue. The receptor set was obtained from a female donor with papillary thyroid cancer or a benign thyroid nodule (not recorded which). Some clones in this sample may be carry-over from other donors' samples. Each CDR3 is given with its conserved first and last residue. Fields, in order: V gene, clone size, D gene, J gene, CDR3 protein, CDR3 DNA. A D gene is named only where the DNA matches it firmly. Clone size appears in some rows only: once, few, many, or a class for an expanded clone.

>TRBV24-1|NA|TRBD1|TRBJ2-3
CATSDPAGTGVTDTQYF
TGTGCCACCAGTGATCCAGCCGGGACAGGCGTCACAGATACGCAGTATTTT
>TRBV28|NA|NA|TRBJ2-2
CASSGLLNTGELFF
TGTGCCAGCAGTGGACTTTTAAACACCGGGGAGCTGTTTTTT
>TRBV6-4|many|NA|TRBJ2-5
CASSEGKADQETQYF
TGTGCCAGCAGTGAAGGAAAGGCAGACCAAGAGACCCAGTACTTC
>TRBV30|once|NA|TRBJ1-1
CAWSFTVTEAFF
TGTGCCTGGAGTTTTACCGTGACTGAAGCTTTCTTT
>TRBV6-1|few|NA|TRBJ2-7
CASSDPAGWNNEQYF
TGTGCCAGCAGTGACCCGGCAGGGTGGAATAACGAGCAGTACTTC
>TRBV10-3|NA|TRBD1|TRBJ2-1
CAISFDRDEQFF
TGTGCCATCAGCTTTGACAGGGATGAGCAGTTCTTC
>TRBV5-1|NA|TRBD2|TRBJ2-1
CASRAGLTYNEQFF
TGCGCCAGCAGGGCGGGACTAACATACAATGAGCAGTTCTTC
>TRBV20-1|NA|NA|TRBJ1-1
CSASLGTNTEAFF
TGCAGTGCTAGTTTAGGGACTAACACTGAAGCTTTCTTT
>TRBV7-6|once|NA|TRBJ1-2
CASSLASRGRDYGYTF
TGTGCCAGCAGCTTAGCGTCCCGGGGGCGAGACTATGGCTACACCTTC
>TRBV5-1|NA|NA|TRBJ1-2
CASSLYRVPLGVGYTF
TGCGCCAGCAGCTTATACCGGGTTCCACTCGGAGTTGGCTACACCTTC
>TRBV2|few|NA|TRBJ1-2
CASSEYEQTYYGYTF
TGTGCCAGCAGTGAGTACGAGCAAACCTACTATGGCTACACCTTC
>TRBV6-1|NA|NA|TRBJ2-7
CASSPPGAASQQYF
TGTGCCAGCAGTCCCCCTGGGGCCGCTTCCCAGCAGTACTTC
>TRBV7-9|NA|TRBD1|TRBJ2-1
CASSGQGGYNEQFF
TGTGCCAGCAGCGGACAGGGGGGGTACAATGAGCAGTTCTTC
>TRBV6-1|NA|NA|TRBJ2-1
CASSDSGDLNEQFF
TGTGCCAGCAGTGACTCCGGCGATCTCAATGAGCAGTTCTTC
>TRBV6-1|NA|TRBD1|TRBJ2-1
CASSGQGNNEQFF
TGTGCCAGCAGCGGACAGGGGAACAATGAGCAGTTCTTC
>TRBV6-1|NA|NA|TRBJ1-6
CASLTRQSSYNSPLHF
TGTGCCAGCCTCACCCGACAGAGCTCCTATAATTCACCCCTCCACTTT
>TRBV2|few|TRBD2|TRBJ2-7
CASSEASGNYYEQYF
TGTGCCAGCAGTGAAGCTAGCGGGAACTACTACGAGCAGTACTTC
>TRBV24-1|NA|NA|TRBJ2-7
CATSDSSGTWVPEQYF
TGTGCCACCAGTGATTCCTCCGGGACATGGGTCCCCGAGCAGTACTTC
>TRBV6-5|few|NA|TRBJ1-6
CASSYARQNSPLHF
TGTGCCAGCAGTTACGCCCGACAAAATTCACCCCTCCACTTT
>TRBV11-2|NA|TRBD1|TRBJ2-1
CASSLGQGVGNEQFF
TGTGCCAGCAGCTTAGGTCAGGGGGTTGGCAATGAGCAGTTCTTC